What follows is one T cell receptor (beta chain) and its context. TCRdb keeps only in-frame clones here, not all; method: immunoSEQ multiplex PCR. This table holds about 350,000 clones, approximately 91% found once. The CDR3 is 17 residues long. Trimming took off 4 bases at V and 0 bases at J, with 20 bases between the two ends. Germline CDR1 and CDR2: SGHRS and YFSETQ. These data come from a study of blood T cell repertoires in COVID-19. Across the whole study: T cells, B-cell-depleted T cells, or PBMCs provided the cDNA or gDNA that served as material.

Sequenced input: PBMCs or T cells enriched from blood (not recorded which). This sequence was found in a woman under 40 who had been exposed to COVID-19. The rearrangement joins TRBV5-1 to TRBJ2-7; D may be TRBD2 (6 bases). CDR3 DNA: TGCGCCAGCAGCCATCAGAGTCGGGAGTTCAGCTCCTACGAGCAGTACTTC. This sequence encodes CASSHQSREFSSYEQYF.